This is a list of T cell receptor beta chains from one sample in a study of blood T cell repertoires in COVID-19. TCRdb keeps only in-frame clones here, not all; method: immunoSEQ multiplex PCR. The sample lists 350,000 to 400,000 clones, roughly 90% seen once, with about 2.9% in the top ten. Sequenced sample: peripheral blood. Source of these receptors: a woman in her thirties with COVID-19, enrolled during active disease. CDR3s include the opening cysteine and the closing phenylalanine or tryptophan. The D gene is left open where the match is weak.

J | V | D | DNA | CDR3
TRBJ2-5 | TRBV2 | - | TGTGCCAGCAGTGCAATAGGGGCTAAAGGGGAGACCCAGTACTTC | CASSAIGAKGETQYF
TRBJ2-7 | TRBV7-2 | - | TGTGCCAGCAGCTTATTGCAGGAGCAGTACTTC | CASSLLQEQYF
TRBJ2-1 | TRBV4-3 | - | TGCGCCAGCAGCCCCCGATATCTAGCGAGGAATGAGCAGTTCTTC | CASSPRYLARNEQFF
TRBJ2-1 | TRBV7-9 | - | TGTGCCAGCAGCTTTAACGGGGGTGGGGAGCAGTTCTTC | CASSFNGGGEQFF
TRBJ2-1 | TRBV10-1 | TRBD2 | TGCGCCAGCAGTGAGGTTGGTAGCGGGAGTACGTACAATGAGCAGTTCTTC | CASSEVGSGSTYNEQFF
TRBJ2-4 | TRBV4-1 | TRBD2 | TGCGCCAGCAGCCCGAAGCGGGAACTAGCCAAAAACATTCAGTACTTC | CASSPKRELAKNIQYF
TRBJ1-5 | TRBV5-8 | - | TGTGCCAGCAGCTTGCCGCGGAAGAATCAGCCCCAGCATTTT | CASSLPRKNQPQHF
TRBJ1-5 | TRBV24-1 | TRBD1 | TGTGCCACCGGACACAGGGGACTTCACTCCGATCAGCCCCAGCATTTT | CATGHRGLHSDQPQHF
TRBJ2-5 | TRBV18 | - | TGTGCCAGCTCACGGCTAGGGCAGGGGGAGACCCAGTACTTC | CASSRLGQGETQYF
TRBJ2-3 | TRBV7-6 | TRBD2 | TGTGCCAGCAGCTTAGCAGGGACTAGCGGGGGTACAGATACGCAGTATTTT | CASSLAGTSGGTDTQYF
TRBJ2-2 | TRBV24-1 | - | TGTGCCACCTCGTCTATCCCCCGGGAGCTGTTTTTT | CATSSIPRELFF
TRBJ1-6 | TRBV19 | - | TGTGCCAGTAGTATCCGGCGGCTTTCAGGGTACAATTCACCCCTCCACTTT | CASSIRRLSGYNSPLHF
TRBJ2-5 | TRBV2 | - | TGTGCCAGCAGTGAGACTAGTTGGACTCGAGAGACCCAGTACTTC | CASSETSWTRETQYF
TRBJ1-1 | TRBV4-1 | TRBD1 | TGCGCCAGCAGCCAAGGGGCGGACAGGAGGTACACTGAAGCTTTCTTT | CASSQGADRRYTEAFF